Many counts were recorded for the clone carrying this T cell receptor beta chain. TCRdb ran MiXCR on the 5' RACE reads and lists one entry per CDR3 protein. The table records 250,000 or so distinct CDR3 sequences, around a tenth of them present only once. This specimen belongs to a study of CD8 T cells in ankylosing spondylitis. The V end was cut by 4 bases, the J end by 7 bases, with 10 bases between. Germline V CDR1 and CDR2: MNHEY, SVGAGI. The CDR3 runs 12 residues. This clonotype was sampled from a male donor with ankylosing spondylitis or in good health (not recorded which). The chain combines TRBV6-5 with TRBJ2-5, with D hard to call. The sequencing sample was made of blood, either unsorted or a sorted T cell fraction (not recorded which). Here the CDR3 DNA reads TGTGCCAGCAGTTCCCGAGTTCGGACCCAGTACTTC. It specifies CASSSRVRTQYF.